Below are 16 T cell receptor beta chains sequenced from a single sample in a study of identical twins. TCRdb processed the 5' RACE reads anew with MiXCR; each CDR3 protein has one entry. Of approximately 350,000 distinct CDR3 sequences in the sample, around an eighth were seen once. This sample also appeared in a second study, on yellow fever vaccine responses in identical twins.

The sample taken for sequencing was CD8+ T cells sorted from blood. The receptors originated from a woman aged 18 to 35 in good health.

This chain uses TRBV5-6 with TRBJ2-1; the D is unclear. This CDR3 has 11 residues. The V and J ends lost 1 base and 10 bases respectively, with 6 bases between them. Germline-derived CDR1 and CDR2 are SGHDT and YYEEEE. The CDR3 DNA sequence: TGTGCCAGCAGCTTGAGGACGGAGCAGTTCTTC. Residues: CASSLRTEQFF.

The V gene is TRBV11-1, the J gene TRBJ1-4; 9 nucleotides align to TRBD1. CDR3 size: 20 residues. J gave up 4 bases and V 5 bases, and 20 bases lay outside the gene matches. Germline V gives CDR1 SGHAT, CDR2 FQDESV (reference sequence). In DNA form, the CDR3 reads TGTGCCAGCAGCGCATCGGGACAGGGCCGCACGCTACAAAGTAATGAAAAACTGTTTTTT. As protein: CASSASGQGRTLQSNEKLFF. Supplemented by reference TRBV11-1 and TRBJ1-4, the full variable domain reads EAEVAQSPRYKITEKSQAVAFWCDPISGHATLYWYRQILGQGPELLVQFQDESVVDDSQLPKDRFSAERLKGVDSTLKIQPAELGDSAMYLCASSASGQGRTLQSNEKLFFGSGTQLSVL.

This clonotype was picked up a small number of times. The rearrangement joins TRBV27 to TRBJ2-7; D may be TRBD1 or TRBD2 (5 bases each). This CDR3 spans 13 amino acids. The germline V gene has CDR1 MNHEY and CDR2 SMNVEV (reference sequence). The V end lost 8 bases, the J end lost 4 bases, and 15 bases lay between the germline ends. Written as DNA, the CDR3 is TGTGCCAGCGCTACCGGGACGGATTACGAGCAGTACTTC. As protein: CASATGTDYEQYF.

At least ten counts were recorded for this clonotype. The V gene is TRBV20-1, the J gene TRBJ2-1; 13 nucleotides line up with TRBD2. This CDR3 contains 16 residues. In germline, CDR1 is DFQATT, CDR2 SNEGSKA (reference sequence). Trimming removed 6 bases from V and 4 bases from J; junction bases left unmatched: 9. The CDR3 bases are TGCAGTGCGACCGGACTAGCGGGAGTCTCTTACAATGAGCAGTTCTTC. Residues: CSATGLAGVSYNEQFF.

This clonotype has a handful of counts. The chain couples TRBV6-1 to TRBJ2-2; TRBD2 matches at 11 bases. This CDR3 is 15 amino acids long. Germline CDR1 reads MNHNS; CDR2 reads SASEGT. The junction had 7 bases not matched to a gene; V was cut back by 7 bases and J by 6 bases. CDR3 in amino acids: CASNVAGGPSGELFF. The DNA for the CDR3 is TGTGCCAGCAATGTAGCGGGAGGGCCCTCCGGGGAGCTGTTTTTT.

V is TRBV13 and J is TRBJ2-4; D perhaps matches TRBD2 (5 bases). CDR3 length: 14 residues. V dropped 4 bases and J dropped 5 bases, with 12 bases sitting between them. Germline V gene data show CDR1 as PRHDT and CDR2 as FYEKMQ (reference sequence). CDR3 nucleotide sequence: TGTGCCAGCAGCTCCCTTCACGGGGAAAACATTCAGTACTTC. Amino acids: CASSSLHGENIQYF.

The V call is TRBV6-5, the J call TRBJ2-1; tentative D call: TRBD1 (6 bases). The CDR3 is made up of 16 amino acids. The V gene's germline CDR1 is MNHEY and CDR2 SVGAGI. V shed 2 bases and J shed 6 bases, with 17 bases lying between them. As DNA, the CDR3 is TGTGCCAGCAGTTACCCAGGGGCAGGCCCAACCAATGAGCAGTTCTTC. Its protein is CASSYPGAGPTNEQFF.

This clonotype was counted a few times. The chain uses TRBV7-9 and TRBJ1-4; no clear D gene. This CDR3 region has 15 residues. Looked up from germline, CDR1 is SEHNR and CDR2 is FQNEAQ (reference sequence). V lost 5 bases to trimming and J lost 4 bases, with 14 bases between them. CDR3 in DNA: TGTGCCAGCAGCAACTACCTCGTCGGTAATGAAAAACTGTTTTTT. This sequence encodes CASSNYLVGNEKLFF.

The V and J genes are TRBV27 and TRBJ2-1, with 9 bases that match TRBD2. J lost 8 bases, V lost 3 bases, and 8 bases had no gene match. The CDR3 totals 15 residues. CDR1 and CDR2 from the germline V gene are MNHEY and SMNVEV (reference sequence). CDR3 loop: CASSFAGGPGYEQFF. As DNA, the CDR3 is TGTGCCAGCAGTTTCGCGGGAGGGCCCGGTTATGAGCAGTTCTTC.

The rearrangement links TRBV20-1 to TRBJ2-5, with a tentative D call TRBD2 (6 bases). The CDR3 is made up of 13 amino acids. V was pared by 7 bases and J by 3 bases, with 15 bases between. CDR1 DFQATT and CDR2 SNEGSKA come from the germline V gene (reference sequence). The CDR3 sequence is CSVRDWEKETQYF. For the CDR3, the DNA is TGCAGTGTCAGGGACTGGGAAAAAGAGACCCAGTACTTC.

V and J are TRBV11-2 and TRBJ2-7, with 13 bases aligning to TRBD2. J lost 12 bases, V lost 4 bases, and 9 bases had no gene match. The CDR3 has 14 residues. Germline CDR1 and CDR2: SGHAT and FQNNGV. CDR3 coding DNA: TGTGCCAGCAGCTCGGGACTAGCGGGAACCGGGGCGTACTTC. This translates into CASSSGLAGTGAYF. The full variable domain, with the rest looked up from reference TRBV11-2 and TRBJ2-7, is EAGVAQSPRYKIIEKRQSVAFWCNPISGHATLYWYQQILGQGPKLLIQFQNNGVVDDSQLPKDRFSAERLKGVDSTLKIQPAKLEDSAVYLCASSSGLAGTGAYFGPGTRLTVT.

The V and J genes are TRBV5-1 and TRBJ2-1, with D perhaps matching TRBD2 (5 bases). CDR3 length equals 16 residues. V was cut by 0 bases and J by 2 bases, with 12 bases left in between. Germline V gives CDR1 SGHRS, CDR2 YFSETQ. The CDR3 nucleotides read TGCGCCAGCAGCTTGGGTTCGGAGGCCGCCTACAATGAGCAGTTCTTC. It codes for CASSLGSEAAYNEQFF.

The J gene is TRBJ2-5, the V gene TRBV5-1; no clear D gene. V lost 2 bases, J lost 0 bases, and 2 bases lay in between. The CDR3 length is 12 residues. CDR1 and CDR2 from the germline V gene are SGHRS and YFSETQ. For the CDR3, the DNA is TGCGCCAGCAGCTTTAACCAAGAGACCCAGTACTTC. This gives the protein CASSFNQETQYF.

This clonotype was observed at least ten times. The CDR3 region is CASSVTYGDSRRDYGYTF. CDR3 sequence (DNA): TGTGCCAGCAGCGTTACGTACGGGGACAGCCGCCGGGACTATGGCTACACCTTC. This chain joins TRBV9 and TRBJ1-2; 7 bases agree with TRBD1. The V and J ends lost 2 bases and 3 bases, in that order; junction bases with no gene match: 16. The CDR3 totals 18 residues. From germline, CDR1 is SGDLS and CDR2 YYNGEE.

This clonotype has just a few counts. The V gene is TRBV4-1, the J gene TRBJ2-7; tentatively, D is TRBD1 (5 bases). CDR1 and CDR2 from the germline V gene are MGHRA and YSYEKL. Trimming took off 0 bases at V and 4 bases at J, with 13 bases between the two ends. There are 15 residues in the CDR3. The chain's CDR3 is CASSQDSREQYEQYF. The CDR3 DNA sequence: TGCGCCAGCAGCCAAGACAGCAGGGAACAATACGAGCAGTACTTC.

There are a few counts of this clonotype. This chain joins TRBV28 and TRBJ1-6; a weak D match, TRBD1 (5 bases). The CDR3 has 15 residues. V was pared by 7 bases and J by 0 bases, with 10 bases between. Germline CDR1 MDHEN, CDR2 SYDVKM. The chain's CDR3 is CASIPGDSYNSPLHF. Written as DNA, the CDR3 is TGTGCCAGCATACCGGGGGACTCCTATAATTCACCCCTCCACTTT.